The next 25 T cell receptor beta chains were all read from a single sample in a study of cytomegalovirus exposure and HLA in healthy donors. Primers: 60 Vbeta forward and 13 Jbeta reverse. Assay: immunoSEQ multiplex PCR; the TCRdb copy retains only in-frame clones and omits some. The repertoire shows about 58,000 clones; the top ten hold approximately 2.1%. Sequenced: PBMCs. Source of these receptors: a woman between 18 and 30 years old in good health and CMV-seronegative.

The CDR3 here is CASSERGYGYGYTF. CDR3 in DNA: TGCGCCAGCAGTGAGCGGGGGTACGGCTATGGCTACACCTTC. The rearrangement joins TRBV10-1 to TRBJ1-2; TRBD1 is a possible D gene (5 bases). The ends were cut back, 2 bases at V and 4 bases at J, with 11 bases in the middle. The CDR3 length is 14 residues. CDR1 is WNHNN and CDR2 is SYGVQD in the germline V gene (reference sequence).

The gene calls are TRBV7-7 and TRBJ2-2, with a weak D call TRBD2 (6 bases). V was cut by 9 bases and J by 4 bases, with 24 bases left in between. In germline, CDR1 is SSHAT, CDR2 FNYEAQ (reference sequence). This CDR3 contains 17 residues. This chain's CDR3 is CARPKLGGKFGTGELFF. CDR3 sequence (DNA): TGTGCCAGACCCAAATTGGGCGGGAAATTTGGCACCGGGGAGCTGTTTTTT.

The chain uses TRBV2 and TRBJ1-2, with 9 positions matching TRBD1. Germline-derived CDR1 and CDR2 are SNHLY and FYNNEI. The V gene end was trimmed by 0 bases and the J gene end by 8 bases; junction bases not matched to a gene: 4. The CDR3 has 14 amino acids. The CDR3 bases are TGTGCCAGCAGTGAAGCGGACAGGGGTGAAGGCTACACCTTC. Translated: CASSEADRGEGYTF.

The chain employs TRBV30 and TRBJ1-1; no clear D gene. Trimming cost V 2 bases and J 4 bases, with 8 bases left between them. CDR1 is GTSNPN, CDR2 SVGIG, per germline (reference sequence). The CDR3 runs 12 residues. CDR3 DNA sequence: TGTGCCTGGAGTTTAAGCGGCACTGAAGCTTTCTTT. Translated: CAWSLSGTEAFF.

The CDR3 DNA follows: TGTGCTAGTGGAACCGGACTAGCAGAAAGCACAGATACGCAGTATTTT. This encodes CASGTGLAESTDTQYF. The gene calls are TRBV12-5 and TRBJ2-3, with TRBD2 identical over 8 bases. From germline, CDR1 is LGHNT and CDR2 FRNRAP. Unmatched junction bases numbered 8, after V lost 6 bases and J lost 0 bases. The CDR3 sequence is 16 residues long.

The J gene is TRBJ1-4, the V gene TRBV28; the match to TRBD1 covers 8 bases. Trimming removed 3 bases from V and 8 bases from J; junction bases left unmatched: 2. The germline CDR1 and CDR2 sequences are MDHEN and SYDVKM. This CDR3 has 13 residues. Here the CDR3 DNA reads TGTGCCAGCAGTTTTACAGGGGGGGAAAAACTGTTTTTT. It specifies CASSFTGGEKLFF.

CDR3 residues: CASTWAVPAYEQYF. As DNA, the CDR3 is TGCGCCAGCACGTGGGCAGTCCCGGCCTACGAGCAGTACTTC. This sequence joins TRBV5-1 and TRBJ2-7; D is undetermined. This CDR3 region has 14 residues. The V gene's germline CDR1 is SGHRS and CDR2 YFSETQ. Trimming pared 6 bases from V and 2 bases from J, leaving 15 bases between.

The rearrangement joins TRBV5-1 to TRBJ2-7, with D tentatively TRBD2 (5 bases). CDR1 is SGHRS and CDR2 is YFSETQ in the germline V gene. The CDR3 totals 14 residues. With 6 bases removed from V and 0 bases from J, the gap between germline ends came to 13 bases. The CDR3 DNA is TGCGCCAGCACAACGGGGTCTAGCTCCTACGAGCAGTACTTC. Protein sequence: CASTTGSSSYEQYF.

The chain couples TRBV4-1 to TRBJ1-1, with unresolved D. With 1 base removed from V and 6 bases from J, the gap between germline ends came to 15 bases. The V gene's germline CDR1 is MGHRA and CDR2 YSYEKL. CDR3 length: 15 residues. CDR3: CASSQGRWAGAEAFF. The CDR3 region has the DNA TGCGCCAGCAGCCAAGGGCGCTGGGCGGGCGCTGAAGCTTTCTTT.

This chain uses TRBV6-5 with TRBJ1-1; 9 positions match TRBD1. The CDR3 covers 16 residues. The V segment lost 4 bases and the J segment 5 bases; nucleotides outside the gene matches: 11. Looked up from germline, CDR1 is MNHEY and CDR2 is SVGAGI. The CDR3 loop is CASSLQGARSRTEAFF. In DNA, the CDR3 is TGTGCCAGCAGTTTACAGGGGGCTAGGTCTCGGACTGAAGCTTTCTTT.

The chain combines TRBV2 with TRBJ2-5; a possible D gene is TRBD2 (6 bases). Deletions cut 10 bases from V and 5 bases from J, with 17 bases between. CDR1 and CDR2 (germline): SNHLY, FYNNEI. The CDR3 consists of 13 residues. CDR3 DNA sequence: TGTGCCACCTTGCGGGACGCCGGGGAGACCCAGTACTTC. This translates into CATLRDAGETQYF. The full variable domain, in which reference TRBV2 and TRBJ2-5 provide the parts outside the CDR3, is EPEVTQTPSHQVTQMGQEVILRCVPISNHLYFYWYRQILGQKVEFLVSFYNNEISEKSEIFDDQFSVERPDGSNFTLKIRSTKLEDSAMYFCATLRDAGETQYFGPGTRLLVL.

The J gene is TRBJ2-2, the V gene TRBV18; no definite D call. V gave up 6 bases and J gave up 6 bases, with 11 bases separating them. Germline V gene sequence: CDR1 KGHSH, CDR2 LQKENI. The CDR3 is 13 amino acids. The CDR3 here is CASSPDPAGELFF. The CDR3 nucleotides are TGTGCCAGCTCCCCCGATCCGGCCGGGGAGCTGTTTTTT. Complete variable domain (other parts from reference TRBV18 and TRBJ2-2): NAGVMQNPRHLVRRRGQEARLRCSPMKGHSHVYWYRQLPEEGLKFMVYLQKENIIDESGMPKERFSAEFPKEGPSILRIQQVVRGDSAAYFCASSPDPAGELFFGEGSRLTVL.

V and J are TRBV29-1 and TRBJ2-7, with 9 bases aligning to TRBD1. The CDR3 spans 12 residues. V was pared by 7 bases and J by 7 bases, with 8 bases of the junction left unmatched. Germline V gene sequence: CDR1 SQVTM, CDR2 ANQGSEA. CDR3 loop: CSGGGTGREQYF. In DNA, the CDR3 is TGCAGCGGGGGCGGGACAGGGCGGGAGCAGTACTTC.

The chain uses TRBV5-1 and TRBJ2-1; 14 nucleotides match TRBD2. V dropped 4 bases and J dropped 9; count of bases not matched to a gene: 6. The CDR3 has 15 residues. Per germline, CDR1 SGHRS and CDR2 YFSETQ. In DNA form, the CDR3 reads TGCGCCAGCAGCCAGACTAGCGGGGGGGTTGGTGAGCAGTTCTTC. It yields the protein CASSQTSGGVGEQFF.

The chain has TRBV10-3 and TRBJ2-1; 7 nucleotides align to TRBD2. CDR1 ENHRY and CDR2 SYGVKD come from the germline V gene. V lost 0 bases, J lost 0 bases, and 5 bases stayed unmatched. The CDR3 has 17 amino acids. The CDR3 here is CAISESASGDSYNEQFF. Written as DNA, the CDR3 is TGTGCCATCAGTGAGTCTGCTAGCGGAGACTCCTACAATGAGCAGTTCTTC.

The chain joins TRBV6-5 to TRBJ1-5; no firm D call. Germline V CDR1 and CDR2: MNHEY, SVGAGI. The CDR3 is 14 amino acids. V gave up 2 bases and J gave up 10 bases, with 15 bases separating them. The CDR3 here is CASSYRQDVDPQHF. In nucleotides, the CDR3 is TGTGCCAGCAGTTACCGGCAGGATGTTGATCCCCAGCATTTT.

The CDR3 DNA sequence: TGCGCCAGCAGCCAGGTCGACATTCTCTCTTACAATGAGCAGTTCTTC. Translating it yields CASSQVDILSYNEQFF. This chain connects TRBV4-1 to TRBJ2-1; D is unresolved. The CDR3 is 16 amino acids. The germline V gene has CDR1 MGHRA and CDR2 YSYEKL. V was cut by 3 bases and J by 4 bases, with 16 bases left in between.

This chain joins TRBV5-1 and TRBJ2-7; D remains unclear. The CDR3 extends over 12 amino acids. Germline-derived CDR1 and CDR2 are SGHRS and YFSETQ. With 5 bases removed from V and 3 bases from J, the gap between germline ends came to 9 bases. The CDR3 nucleotides are TGCGCCAGCAGATTCCTAGGCTACGAGCAGTACTTC. This translates into CASRFLGYEQYF.

The chain employs TRBV4-1 and TRBJ1-5, with 8 bases matching TRBD1. CDR3 length: 15 amino acids. CDR1 MGHRA and CDR2 YSYEKL come from the germline V gene. Unmatched junction bases numbered 6, after V lost 4 bases and J lost 4 bases. The CDR3 here is CASSLRTGQNQPQHF. CDR3 sequence (DNA): TGCGCCAGCAGCCTACGGACAGGGCAAAATCAGCCCCAGCATTTT.

J is TRBJ1-2 and V is TRBV11-2, with 7 positions matching TRBD1. J gave up 4 bases and V 5 bases, and 13 bases lay outside the gene matches. Germline-derived CDR1 and CDR2 are SGHAT and FQNNGV. The CDR3 runs to 16 residues. The CDR3: CASSAGRGGLLYGYTF. The CDR3, as DNA: TGTGCCAGCAGCGCAGGAAGAGGGGGCCTCCTCTATGGCTACACCTTC. Combining the CDR3 with reference TRBV11-2 and TRBJ1-2 gives the whole variable domain EAGVAQSPRYKIIEKRQSVAFWCNPISGHATLYWYQQILGQGPKLLIQFQNNGVVDDSQLPKDRFSAERLKGVDSTLKIQPAKLEDSAVYLCASSAGRGGLLYGYTFGSGTRLTVV.

The chain employs TRBV5-1 and TRBJ2-1, with unresolved D. Germline CDR1 reads SGHRS; CDR2 reads YFSETQ. The CDR3 totals 15 residues. The V end was cut by 0 bases, the J end by 5 bases, with 12 bases between. In DNA form, the CDR3 reads TGCGCCAGCAGCTTGGCCGTTGTCCAGAACAATGAGCAGTTCTTC. Translated, it gives CASSLAVVQNNEQFF.

The chain employs TRBV6-1 and TRBJ2-7, with TRBD1 matching over 9 bases. J was trimmed by 6 bases and V by 0 bases; bases with no gene match: 12. In germline, CDR1 is MNHNS, CDR2 SASEGT. The CDR3 is 17 amino acids. Here the CDR3 reads CASSEALGTGRRIEQYF. CDR3 coding DNA: TGTGCCAGCAGTGAAGCCCTCGGGACAGGGCGACGTATCGAGCAGTACTTC.

Concerning this clone: The conserved phenylalanine or tryptophan normally closing the CDR3 is absent here, so this likely arose from a read error. The chain links TRBV13 to TRBJ1-2; 10 bases agree with TRBD1. J lost 4 bases, V lost 4 bases, and 12 bases had no gene match. The germline CDR1 and CDR2 sequences are PRHDT and FYEKMQ (reference sequence). This CDR3 is 17 amino acids long. The CDR3: CASSSNPGTGDVYGYTS. CDR3 nucleotides: TGTGCCAGCAGCTCAAACCCCGGGACAGGGGACGTCTATGGCTACACCTCC.

The chain uses TRBV29-1 and TRBJ1-1, with 8 nucleotides matching TRBD1. From germline, CDR1 is SQVTM and CDR2 ANQGSEA. With 7 bases clipped from V and 5 bases from J, the junction kept 9 bases outside the gene matches. The CDR3 loop spans 13 amino acids. CDR3 residues: CSAATGVETEAFF. The CDR3 nucleotides read TGCAGCGCAGCGACAGGGGTGGAGACTGAAGCTTTCTTT.

V is TRBV2 and J is TRBJ2-5; D is uncertain. Germline V lookup: CDR1 SNHLY, CDR2 FYNNEI. The CDR3 has 12 residues. The V gene lost 6 bases and the J gene lost 5 bases, with 10 bases spanning the gap. CDR3 nucleotides: TGTGCCAGCAGAGGAGATAGCGAGACCCAGTACTTC. Amino acids: CASRGDSETQYF. The variable domain in full, with the rest retrieved from reference TRBV2 and TRBJ2-5, is EPEVTQTPSHQVTQMGQEVILRCVPISNHLYFYWYRQILGQKVEFLVSFYNNEISEKSEIFDDQFSVERPDGSNFTLKIRSTKLEDSAMYFCASRGDSETQYFGPGTRLLVL.